The 24 T cell receptor beta chains in this list originate from one sample, sequenced in a study of T cells in Graves' hyperthyroidism and ophthalmopathy. RNA transcripts gave rise to amplified TCR beta CDR3 regions. Initially, a first-round RT-PCR of the TCR CDR3 employed the HTBI primer set. TCRdb analysed the multiplex PCR reads with MiXCR anew, one entry per CDR3 protein. The data contain tens of thousands of distinct CDR3 sequences, approximately 53% of them singletons. Sequenced input: peripheral blood or thyroid tissue (not recorded which). Every receptor here comes from a young man with Graves' hyperthyroidism.

The chain links TRBV7-8 to TRBJ2-5; 7 bases match TRBD2. Germline V CDR1 and CDR2: SGHVS, FQNEAQ. The CDR3 loop spans 14 amino acids. Trimming removed 3 bases from V and 5 bases from J; junction bases left unmatched: 6. CDR3 DNA: TGTGCCAGCAGCTTGACGAGCGGGGCGGAGACCCAGTACTTC. Its translation is CASSLTSGAETQYF. Full variable domain (rest looked up from reference TRBV7-8 and TRBJ2-5): GAGVSQSPRYKVAKRGQDVALRCDPISGHVSLFWYQQALGQGPEFLTYFQNEAQLDKSGLPSDRFFAERPEGSVSTLKIQRTQQEDSAVYLCASSLTSGAETQYFGPGTRLLVL.

The V and J genes are TRBV7-8 and TRBJ2-2; no firm D call. The CDR3 is made up of 16 amino acids. With 1 base removed from V and 0 bases from J, the gap between germline ends came to 9 bases. Germline V gene lookup returns CDR1 SGHVS and CDR2 FQNEAQ. CDR3 sequence: CASSLGLQANTGELFF. As DNA, the CDR3 is TGTGCCAGCAGCTTAGGACTCCAAGCGAACACCGGGGAGCTGTTTTTT.

This rearrangement joins TRBV9 to TRBJ2-6, with 7 bases matching TRBD1. Germline CDR1 is SGDLS and CDR2 is YYNGEE. V shed 0 bases and J 1 base; nucleotides not matched to a gene: 4. The CDR3 has 17 residues. This chain's CDR3 is CASSVEARGSGANVLTF. The CDR3 DNA sequence: TGTGCCAGCAGCGTAGAGGCCAGGGGGTCTGGGGCCAACGTCCTGACTTTC.

The gene calls are TRBV10-3 and TRBJ2-7; 11 bases match TRBD1. CDR1 ENHRY and CDR2 SYGVKD come from the germline V gene. The trim removed 10 bases at V and 6 bases at J, leaving 8 bases unmatched. The CDR3 consists of 13 residues. CDR3 coding DNA: TGTGCCACCAGACCGGGACAGGGGGTCGAGCAGTACTTC. Its translation: CATRPGQGVEQYF.

As for this clonotype: Given a much more abundant clone one base away, this may be a read error. The CDR3 end shows no conserved phenylalanine or tryptophan, and so a read error is likely. The rearrangement joins TRBV13 to TRBJ2-3; D is perhaps TRBD2 (6 bases). The germline V gene has CDR1 PRHDT and CDR2 FYEKMQ (reference sequence). Trimming pared 5 bases from V and 1 base from J, leaving 19 bases between. The CDR3 consists of 17 residues. The CDR3 DNA reads TGTGCCAGCAGCCCGATAGCGGAGGGACTCGGCACAGATACGCAGTATCTT. It yields the protein CASSPIAEGLGTDTQYL.

This clonotype was counted many times. The V gene is TRBV6-2 or TRBV6-3, the J gene TRBJ2-2, with TRBD2 identical over 11 bases. The V gene's germline CDR1 is MNHEY and CDR2 SVGEGT. The V and J ends lost 10 bases and 1 base, in that order; junction bases with no gene match: 8. CDR3 length equals 16 residues. CDR3 nucleotides: TGTGCCACTTGGTTACTAGCGGGGGAGAACACCGGGGAGCTGTTTTTT. Translation gives CATWLLAGENTGELFF.

This chain uses TRBV29-1 with TRBJ1-2; D gene ambiguous. Germline loops: CDR1 SQVTM, CDR2 ANQGSEA. The CDR3 covers 11 residues. V was pared by 6 bases and J by 3 bases, with 8 bases between. The CDR3 DNA reads as TGCAGCGTCATCCGGGACTATGGCTACACCTTC. It codes for CSVIRDYGYTF.

The rearrangement links TRBV2 to TRBJ1-1; tentatively, D is TRBD1 (6 bases). Trimming took off 6 bases at V and 7 bases at J, with 12 bases between the two ends. This CDR3 contains 12 residues. The germline V gene has CDR1 SNHLY and CDR2 FYNNEI. The CDR3 spells CASSTGLSEAFF. The CDR3 DNA is TGTGCCAGCAGCACAGGGTTGAGTGAAGCTTTCTTT.

This clonotype was seen many times. The CDR3 loop is CSVSGQGAYEQYF. The CDR3 bases are TGCAGCGTTTCGGGACAGGGGGCCTACGAGCAGTACTTC. The chain combines TRBV29-1 with TRBJ2-7; TRBD1 matches at 11 bases. CDR1 and CDR2 (germline): SQVTM, ANQGSEA. After removal of 5 bases from V and 2 bases from J, the junction contained 2 bases not matched to a gene. The CDR3 runs to 13 residues.

The chain links TRBV6-1 to TRBJ1-5; no reliable D call. Looked up from germline, CDR1 is MNHNS and CDR2 is SASEGT. V was trimmed by 6 bases and J by 3 bases, leaving 15 bases between them. The CDR3 has 15 amino acids. CDR3 residues: CASRSSYSDNQPQHF. CDR3 sequence (DNA): TGTGCCAGCAGATCTTCTTACAGTGACAATCAGCCCCAGCATTTT.

The chain carries TRBV15 and TRBJ1-1; D is ambiguous. The germline gives CDR1 LNHNV, CDR2 YYDKDF (reference sequence). V was cut by 0 bases and J by 5 bases, with 13 bases left in between. The CDR3 covers 15 residues. CDR3 sequence: CATSRERVGRTEAFF. DNA of the CDR3: TGTGCCACCAGCAGAGAAAGGGTCGGTCGGACTGAAGCTTTCTTT.

This clonotype was seen more than once but under ten times. The chain links TRBV10-2 to TRBJ2-3; D is ambiguous. This CDR3 has 13 amino acids. Germline loops: CDR1 WSHSY, CDR2 SAAADI. V was shortened by 6 bases and J by 0 bases, with 7 bases between the two germline ends. The DNA of the CDR3 is TGCGCCAGCAGGGGCGATAGCACAGATACGCAGTATTTT. Amino acids: CASRGDSTDTQYF.

On this clonotype itself: One end of the junction fails to match germline, which may point to a read error. This chain connects TRBV15 to TRBJ1-2, with 7 bases matching TRBD1. Germline V gene sequence: CDR1 LNHNV, CDR2 YYDKDF (reference sequence). The CDR3 runs 14 residues. CDR3 region: CATGPGQTSYGYAF. Written as DNA, the CDR3 is TGTGCCACCGGTCCGGGACAGACTTCCTATGGCTACGCCTTC.

This chain connects TRBV2 to TRBJ1-5; D remains unclear. CDR1 and CDR2 from the germline V gene are SNHLY and FYNNEI. The CDR3 contains 15 residues. V lost 0 bases, J lost 0 bases, and 6 bases lay in between. This chain's CDR3 is CASSEAGYSNQPQHF. As DNA, the CDR3 is TGTGCCAGCAGTGAAGCAGGGTATAGCAATCAGCCCCAGCATTTT.

The CDR3 nucleotides read TGTGCCAGCAGTCCTAGCGGGCCCCAAGAGACCCAGTACTTC. Protein: CASSPSGPQETQYF. This chain uses TRBV2 with TRBJ2-5, with TRBD2 identical over 8 bases. CDR1 and CDR2 (germline): SNHLY, FYNNEI. After removal of 5 bases from V and 1 base from J, the junction contained 3 bases not matched to a gene. This CDR3 is built from 14 residues.

The chain couples TRBV2 to TRBJ1-1, with 8 bases identical to TRBD1. This CDR3 is built from 14 residues. V lost 3 bases, J lost 5 bases, and 5 bases stayed unmatched. Germline V CDR1 and CDR2: SNHLY, FYNNEI. The DNA of the CDR3 is TGTGCCAGCAGTGACAGGGGGCAAGGGACTGAAGCTTTCTTT. Amino acid sequence: CASSDRGQGTEAFF.

This chain's CDR3 is CASSLGGGTERPIYEQYF. DNA of the CDR3: TGTGCCAGCAGCTTAGGAGGGGGGACTGAAAGACCAATCTACGAGCAGTACTTC. The chain joins TRBV7-2 to TRBJ2-7, with D perhaps being TRBD1 or TRBD2 (6 bases each). Trimming pared 1 base from V and 3 bases from J, leaving 22 bases between. Germline V gene lookup returns CDR1 SGHTA and CDR2 FQGNSA. CDR3 size: 18 residues.

The rearrangement links TRBV29-1 to TRBJ2-7; possibly TRBD1 for D (7 bases). The V and J ends lost 6 bases and 5 bases respectively, with 17 bases between them. Per the germline V gene, CDR1 is SQVTM and CDR2 is ANQGSEA. CDR3 length: 13 residues. CDR3 residues: CSVGTGDFDEQYF. CDR3 nucleotides: TGCAGCGTGGGCACAGGGGACTTCGACGAGCAGTACTTC.

This clonotype showed up many times. The chain uses TRBV28 and TRBJ1-5, with a weak D call TRBD1 (6 bases). Germline V gene lookup returns CDR1 MDHEN and CDR2 SYDVKM. There are 14 residues in the CDR3. The CDR3 bases are TGTGCAGCTTTAGCGCAGGGGAAGAATCAGCCCCAGCATTTT. Its translation: CAALAQGKNQPQHF.

V gene TRBV19 combines with J gene TRBJ1-2; the match to TRBD1 covers 12 bases. Trimming took 5 bases from V and 3 from J; bases not matched to a gene: 16. Germline V gene lookup returns CDR1 LNHDA and CDR2 SQIVND (reference sequence). The CDR3 loop spans 19 amino acids. The DNA for the CDR3 is TGTGCCAGTAGTGCAGAAGTCCGGGACAGGGGGCGTGATGACTATGGCTACACCTTC. Residues: CASSAEVRDRGRDDYGYTF.

This clonotype occurred many times. The V and J genes are TRBV19 and TRBJ2-2, with 8 bases fitting TRBD2. J was trimmed by 1 base and V by 5 bases; bases with no gene match: 6. Germline CDR1 LNHDA, CDR2 SQIVND (reference sequence). This CDR3 is 16 amino acids long. The CDR3 sequence: CASSSIAGMNTGELFF. DNA of the CDR3: TGTGCCAGTAGTTCGATAGCGGGAATGAACACCGGGGAGCTGTTTTTT. Complete variable domain (other parts from reference TRBV19 and TRBJ2-2): DGGITQSPKYLFRKEGQNVTLSCEQNLNHDAMYWYRQDPGQGLRLIYYSQIVNDFQKGDIAEGYSVSREKKESFPLTVTSAQKNPTAFYLCASSSIAGMNTGELFFGEGSRLTVL.

Note on this clonotype: The junction departs from the called germline gene at one end, perhaps through a read error. The gene calls are TRBV15 and TRBJ1-1; TRBD1 aligns across 8 bases. CDR3 size: 15 residues. From germline, CDR1 is LNHNV and CDR2 YYDKDF (reference sequence). CDR3 sequence: CAASRPGTGNTEAFF. The CDR3, as DNA: TGTGCCGCCAGCAGACCCGGGACAGGGAACACTGAAGCTTTCTTT.

This chain uses TRBV2 with TRBJ2-5, with D perhaps matching TRBD2 (6 bases). V dropped 8 bases and J dropped 1 base, with 20 bases sitting between them. The CDR3 loop spans 16 amino acids. Germline V CDR1 and CDR2: SNHLY, FYNNEI. The CDR3 DNA reads as TGTGCCAGCGGGGAAGGTTGGGGAGGCCCCCAAGAGACCCAGTACTTC. Translation gives CASGEGWGGPQETQYF.

The CDR3 sequence is CSALRDTDYGYTF. CDR3 DNA: TGCAGTGCCCTCCGGGACACCGACTATGGCTACACCTTC. This chain joins TRBV20-1 and TRBJ1-2; D may be TRBD1 (6 bases). The CDR3 covers 13 residues. V lost 6 bases and J 3 bases, leaving 14 bases between the germline ends. Germline values: CDR1 DFQATT, CDR2 SNEGSKA (reference sequence).